This T cell receptor (beta chain) stems from a study of T cells after yellow fever vaccination. Broader study findings: Abundant contaminating clonotypes from the bulk population could appear in FACS-sorted repertoires.

TCRdb processed the 5' RACE reads anew with MiXCR; each CDR3 protein has one entry. Here the sample spans hundreds of thousands of distinct CDR3 sequences, approximately 12% being singletons. As to this clonotype: No antigen is known for it.

This sample comprised PBMCs, obtained on the day of the yellow fever booster vaccination. The source is a man aged 25 to 45 who received the YFV17D yellow fever vaccine.

CDR3 loop: CASSLEGINGYTF. CDR3 bases: TGTGCCAGCAGTTTGGAGGGAATCAACGGCTACACCTTC. The J gene is TRBJ1-2, the V gene TRBV12-3 or TRBV12-4; no reliable D call. The CDR3 is 13 residues long. With 3 bases removed from V and 8 bases from J, the gap between germline ends came to 13 bases.